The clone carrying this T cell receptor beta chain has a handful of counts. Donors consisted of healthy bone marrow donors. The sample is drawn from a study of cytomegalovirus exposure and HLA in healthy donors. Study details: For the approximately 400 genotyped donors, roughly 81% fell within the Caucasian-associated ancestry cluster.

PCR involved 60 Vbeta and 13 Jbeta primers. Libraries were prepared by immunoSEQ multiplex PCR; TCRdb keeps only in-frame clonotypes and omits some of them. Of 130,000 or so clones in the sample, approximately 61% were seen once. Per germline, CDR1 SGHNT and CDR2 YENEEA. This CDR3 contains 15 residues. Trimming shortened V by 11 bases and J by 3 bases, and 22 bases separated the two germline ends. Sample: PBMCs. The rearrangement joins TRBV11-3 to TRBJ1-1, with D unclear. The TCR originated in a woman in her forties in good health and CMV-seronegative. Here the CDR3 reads CAPEGRENVDTEAFF. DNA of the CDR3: TGTGCCCCCGAGGGTAGGGAAAATGTGGACACTGAAGCTTTCTTT.